The rows below give T cell receptor beta chains drawn from one sample of a study of early T cells in non-severe SARS-CoV-2 infection. TCRdb re-derived calls from the 5' RACE reads in MiXCR, one entry per CDR3 protein. This sample has tens of thousands of distinct CDR3 sequences; about 10% occur once, and the top ten carry 4.5% to 7%. Source: whole blood, taken at baseline. These receptors came from an adult who was a healthcare worker with PCR-confirmed SARS-CoV-2 infection or an uninfected control (not recorded which). CDR3s include the opening cysteine and the closing phenylalanine or tryptophan. D genes are given only for firm matches. Rows may omit the clone size; those that give it use once, few, many or a size class.

d_call,v_call,j_call,clone_size,cdr3_nt,cdr3_aa
-,TRBV9,TRBJ2-2,few,TGTGCCAGCAGCGTAGGTGCCAGTACCGGGGAGCTGTTTTTT,CASSVGASTGELFF
TRBD2,TRBV5-1,TRBJ2-1,many,TGCGCCAGCAGACCCGGACTAGGTGCATACAATGAGCAGTTCTTC,CASRPGLGAYNEQFF
-,TRBV6-1,TRBJ1-1,-,TGTGCCAGCAGTGAAGTTTACAGGGCCCAACTGAACACTGAAGCTTTCTTT,CASSEVYRAQLNTEAFF
-,TRBV5-6,TRBJ2-1,-,TGTGCCAGCAGCCTACTAGGAGGGACGGGCGAGCAGTTCTTC,CASSLLGGTGEQFF
-,TRBV25-1,TRBJ1-6,-,TGTGCCAGCAGTGCCTTGGGACACAGCTCCTATAATTCACCCCTCCACTTT,CASSALGHSSYNSPLHF
-,TRBV29-1,TRBJ1-2,few,TGCAGCGTTGAAATAGGGATCCATGGCTACACCTTC,CSVEIGIHGYTF
-,TRBV18,TRBJ2-4,-,TGTGCCAGCTCACCCCCCGGGGGTGACATTCAGTACTTC,CASSPPGGDIQYF
-,TRBV10-3,TRBJ1-3,many,TGTGCCATCGGGGGGAGAAACACCATATATTTT,CAIGGRNTIYF
-,TRBV20-1,TRBJ2-7,few,TGCAGTGCTAGAGAGGACTACGAGCAGTACTTC,CSAREDYEQYF
TRBD2,TRBV6-5,TRBJ2-1,many,TGTGCCAGCAGTTCACTAGCGTTTGAGCAGTTCTTC,CASSSLAFEQFF
-,TRBV14,TRBJ2-5,-,TGTGCCAGCAGCCCCGGGACCTCCTTGCTAAAGACCCAGTACTTC,CASSPGTSLLKTQYF
-,TRBV19,TRBJ2-7,many,TGTGCCAGTAGTACTCGCGTCGGCGAGCAGTACTTC,CASSTRVGEQYF
-,TRBV11-1,TRBJ2-7,-,TGTGCCAGCTCCGTGGCAGGCTACGAGCAGTACTTC,CASSVAGYEQYF
-,TRBV10-3,TRBJ2-1,many,TGTGCCATCAGGACAATCAACAATGAGCAGTTCTTC,CAIRTINNEQFF
-,TRBV6-2/TRBV6-3,TRBJ1-5,many,TGTGCCAGCAGGGACAGCAATCAGCCCCAGCATTTT,CASRDSNQPQHF
-,TRBV18,TRBJ1-1,many,TGTGCCAGCTCCCTACAGCCCAGGAACACTGAAGCTTTCTTT,CASSLQPRNTEAFF
-,TRBV12-3/TRBV12-4,TRBJ1-4,many,TGTGCCAGCAGTCCGGGTGGTGAAAAACTGTTTTTT,CASSPGGEKLFF
-,TRBV7-8,TRBJ1-3,few,TGTGCCAGCAATCCCGGACAGCTCCCTGGAAACACCATATATTTT,CASNPGQLPGNTIYF
-,TRBV7-9,TRBJ1-2,many,TGTGCCAGCAGCCGACAGGCCACCATTACCTATGGCTACACCTTC,CASSRQATITYGYTF
TRBD1,TRBV6-5,TRBJ2-7,many,TGTGCCAGCAGCTCCCGGGACAGGGCGTGGGAGCAGTACTTC,CASSSRDRAWEQYF
TRBD2,TRBV24-1,TRBJ2-3,few,TGTGCCACCAGTGATCCAGCGGGAGCATTGGATACGCAGTATTTT,CATSDPAGALDTQYF
-,TRBV9,TRBJ2-2,few,TGTGCCAGCAGCGGTACGAACACCGGGGAGCTGTTTTTT,CASSGTNTGELFF